This T cell receptor (beta chain) originates from a study of blood T cell repertoires in COVID-19. Sequencing was performed with immunoSEQ multiplex PCR; in TCRdb, only in-frame clones are kept and a portion is missing. The data show 150,000 to 180,000 clones, around 82% seen once. CDR1 is SGHTA, CDR2 FQGNSA, per germline. This CDR3 spans 14 amino acids. Trimming took 5 bases from V and 1 from J, leaving 12 bases between them. The source of this sequence is a man aged 55 to 70 with COVID-19, enrolled during active disease. The gene calls are TRBV7-2 and TRBJ2-7; D gene uncertain. Sequenced input: peripheral blood. CDR3 nucleotides: TGTGCCAGCAGCCCCCGATACAGATCCTACGAGCAGTACTTC. This gives the protein CASSPRYRSYEQYF.